The rows below give T cell receptor beta chains drawn from one sample of a study of CD8 T cells in ankylosing spondylitis. A single record per CDR3 protein comes from TCRdb applying MiXCR to the 5' RACE reads. The table records some 270,000 distinct CDR3 sequences, around 32% of them present only once. Sequencing was performed on blood, either unsorted or a sorted T cell fraction (not recorded which). The receptors shown here come from a male donor with ankylosing spondylitis or in good health (not recorded which). Both conserved end residues are part of each CDR3. D genes are given only for firm matches. Clone size is stated in some rows and not others, as once, few, many or a class when expanded.

v_gene: TRBV20-1
j_gene: TRBJ2-7
len: 18
abundance: -
d_gene: TRBD1
CDR3nt: TGCAGTGCTAGATGCCGGACAGGGGGCCCAAGCGCTCCCTACGAGCAGTACTTC
CDR3aa: CSARCRTGGPSAPYEQYF

v_gene: TRBV29-1
j_gene: TRBJ1-1
len: 12
abundance: few
d_gene: -
CDR3nt: TGCAGCGGCCTAGTTCCGAACACTGAAGCTTTCTTT
CDR3aa: CSGLVPNTEAFF

v_gene: TRBV12-3/TRBV12-4
j_gene: TRBJ2-1
len: 13
abundance: -
d_gene: -
CDR3nt: TGTGCCAGCAGTTTAAGTCTAGCAAATGAGCAGTTCTTC
CDR3aa: CASSLSLANEQFF

v_gene: TRBV9
j_gene: TRBJ1-5
len: 14
abundance: few
d_gene: -
CDR3nt: TGTGCCAGCAGCCCCTGGGGAAACAATCAGCCCCAGCATTTT
CDR3aa: CASSPWGNNQPQHF

v_gene: TRBV20-1
j_gene: TRBJ2-1
len: 15
abundance: -
d_gene: -
CDR3nt: TGCAGTGCTAGAGAGGGCAGGGGGGTCAACAATGAGCAGTTCTTC
CDR3aa: CSAREGRGVNNEQFF

v_gene: TRBV5-6
j_gene: TRBJ2-7
len: 15
abundance: -
d_gene: TRBD1
CDR3nt: TGTGCCAGCAGCTTGGAGGACAGGGGTGGACACGAGCAGTACTTC
CDR3aa: CASSLEDRGGHEQYF

v_gene: TRBV29-1
j_gene: TRBJ2-7
len: 11
abundance: few
d_gene: -
CDR3nt: TGCAGCGTGGATTGGGACCACGAGCAGTACTTC
CDR3aa: CSVDWDHEQYF

v_gene: TRBV27
j_gene: TRBJ1-3
len: 15
abundance: -
d_gene: TRBD1
CDR3nt: TGTGCCAGCAGAAGGGACAGCCGAACTGGAAACACCATATATTTT
CDR3aa: CASRRDSRTGNTIYF

v_gene: TRBV6-1
j_gene: TRBJ1-6
len: 17
abundance: -
d_gene: TRBD1
CDR3nt: TGTGCCAGCAGCCGCGACAGGGGGAGTTCCTATAATTCACCCCTCCACTTT
CDR3aa: CASSRDRGSSYNSPLHF

v_gene: TRBV18
j_gene: TRBJ2-1
len: 15
abundance: -
d_gene: TRBD1
CDR3nt: TGTGCCAGCTCACCACAAGGGGGCCCCTACAATGAGCAGTTCTTC
CDR3aa: CASSPQGGPYNEQFF

v_gene: TRBV27
j_gene: TRBJ2-5
len: 15
abundance: few
d_gene: TRBD2
CDR3nt: TGTGCCAGCAGTCAACTAGCGGGGGGGCGAGAGACCCAGTACTTC
CDR3aa: CASSQLAGGRETQYF

v_gene: TRBV20-1
j_gene: TRBJ2-7
len: 11
abundance: -
d_gene: TRBD1
CDR3nt: TGCAGTGCAGGGACAGGAGGCGAGCAGTACTTC
CDR3aa: CSAGTGGEQYF

v_gene: TRBV12-3/TRBV12-4
j_gene: TRBJ2-2
len: 16
abundance: few
d_gene: TRBD2
CDR3nt: TGTGCCAGCACCCCTAGCGGGGGGGTGAACACCGGGGAGCTGTTTTTT
CDR3aa: CASTPSGGVNTGELFF

v_gene: TRBV6-1
j_gene: TRBJ2-2
len: 15
abundance: -
d_gene: TRBD2
CDR3nt: TGTGCCAGCAGCCCGACTAGCGGGGGACCCGGGGAGCTGTTTTTT
CDR3aa: CASSPTSGGPGELFF

v_gene: TRBV6-1
j_gene: TRBJ2-2
len: 14
abundance: few
d_gene: TRBD1
CDR3nt: TGTGCCACCGACCGGGACAGACACACCGGGGAGCTGTTTTTT
CDR3aa: CATDRDRHTGELFF

v_gene: TRBV7-2
j_gene: TRBJ2-2
len: 17
abundance: few
d_gene: TRBD2
CDR3nt: TGTGCCAGCAGTTCCACTCCCTCTCGGGGGGGAACCGGGGAGCTGTTTTTT
CDR3aa: CASSSTPSRGGTGELFF

v_gene: TRBV5-5
j_gene: TRBJ2-5
len: 15
abundance: -
d_gene: TRBD2
CDR3nt: TGTGCCAGCAGCTTGAATGTGGGGGGGCAAGAGACCCAGTACTTC
CDR3aa: CASSLNVGGQETQYF

v_gene: TRBV27
j_gene: TRBJ1-6
len: 15
abundance: -
d_gene: -
CDR3nt: TGTGCCAGCAGACCTTGGGGCAGGGATAATTCACCCCTCCACTTT
CDR3aa: CASRPWGRDNSPLHF

v_gene: TRBV5-1
j_gene: TRBJ2-1
len: 15
abundance: -
d_gene: -
CDR3nt: TGCGCCAGCAGCCTGACTAGAGCAGACTACAATGAGCAGTTCTTC
CDR3aa: CASSLTRADYNEQFF

v_gene: TRBV29-1
j_gene: TRBJ2-7
len: 11
abundance: few
d_gene: -
CDR3nt: TGCAGCGTTTACAGCTCCTACGAGCAGTACTTC
CDR3aa: CSVYSSYEQYF

v_gene: TRBV5-5
j_gene: TRBJ2-7
len: 14
abundance: once
d_gene: -
CDR3nt: TGTGCCAGCAGCCCTTCGACAGGACCCTACGAGCAGTACTTC
CDR3aa: CASSPSTGPYEQYF

v_gene: TRBV5-1
j_gene: TRBJ2-7
len: 15
abundance: few
d_gene: TRBD2
CDR3nt: TGCGCCAGCAGCCTGAAACCGGGACTAGCCGCCGAGCAGTACTTC
CDR3aa: CASSLKPGLAAEQYF

v_gene: TRBV5-1
j_gene: TRBJ2-3
len: 15
abundance: -
d_gene: TRBD2
CDR3nt: TGCGCCAGCAGCGATAGCGGGGTGGGTGCAGATACGCAGTATTTT
CDR3aa: CASSDSGVGADTQYF

v_gene: TRBV20-1
j_gene: TRBJ2-1
len: 13
abundance: -
d_gene: TRBD2
CDR3nt: TGCAGTGCTTCTCAGGCGGGGGGGAATGAGCAGTTCTTC
CDR3aa: CSASQAGGNEQFF

v_gene: TRBV28
j_gene: TRBJ2-7
len: 13
abundance: few
d_gene: -
CDR3nt: TGTGCCAGCCGAACAGGGTTCTCCTACGAGCAGTACTTC
CDR3aa: CASRTGFSYEQYF

v_gene: TRBV20-1
j_gene: TRBJ1-1
len: 18
abundance: -
d_gene: -
CDR3nt: TGCAGTGCTAGAGAGAAGGGGAGGACAGATCTAGGTAGGGTAGAAGCTTTCTTT
CDR3aa: CSAREKGRTDLGRVEAFF

v_gene: TRBV12-3/TRBV12-4
j_gene: TRBJ1-4
len: 14
abundance: few
d_gene: TRBD1
CDR3nt: TGTGCCAGCAGTTTACAGGGGGCTCGGGAAAAACTGTTTTTT
CDR3aa: CASSLQGAREKLFF

v_gene: TRBV5-1
j_gene: TRBJ2-1
len: 13
abundance: once
d_gene: -
CDR3nt: TGCGCCAGCAGCGGGGAAATGGGTTATGAGCAGTTCTTC
CDR3aa: CASSGEMGYEQFF

v_gene: TRBV10-3
j_gene: TRBJ2-1
len: 15
abundance: -
d_gene: TRBD1
CDR3nt: TGTGCCATCAGTCGACAGGGTCCCACAAACAATGAGCAGTTCTTC
CDR3aa: CAISRQGPTNNEQFF

v_gene: TRBV10-3
j_gene: TRBJ1-5
len: 13
abundance: -
d_gene: -
CDR3nt: TGTGCCATCAGTGAGCCTGGAGGGCAGCCCCAGCATTTT
CDR3aa: CAISEPGGQPQHF

v_gene: TRBV20-1
j_gene: TRBJ2-2
len: 15
abundance: -
d_gene: -
CDR3nt: TGCAGTGCCCTCAGCGGTACGTGGAATACCGGGGAGCTGTTTTTT
CDR3aa: CSALSGTWNTGELFF

v_gene: TRBV5-1
j_gene: TRBJ2-3
len: 14
abundance: -
d_gene: -
CDR3nt: TGCGCCAGCAGCTTTCCCGACAACACAGATACGCAGTATTTT
CDR3aa: CASSFPDNTDTQYF

v_gene: TRBV27
j_gene: TRBJ1-1
len: 14
abundance: -
d_gene: -
CDR3nt: TGTGCCAGCAGCCTCCGCAGGGTTGAAACTGAAGCTTTCTTT
CDR3aa: CASSLRRVETEAFF

v_gene: TRBV6-1
j_gene: TRBJ2-7
len: 15
abundance: -
d_gene: -
CDR3nt: TGTGCCAGCAGTGAAGCGTCTTTAGAGAGTTACGAGCAGTACTTC
CDR3aa: CASSEASLESYEQYF

v_gene: TRBV12-3/TRBV12-4
j_gene: TRBJ1-2
len: 13
abundance: many
d_gene: -
CDR3nt: TGTGCCAGCAGTCCCGGGACGGGCTATGGCTACACCTTC
CDR3aa: CASSPGTGYGYTF

v_gene: TRBV10-3
j_gene: TRBJ2-2
len: 15
abundance: -
d_gene: -
CDR3nt: TGTGCCATCAGCCCAACAGTCGCGGACACCGGGGAGCTGTTTTTT
CDR3aa: CAISPTVADTGELFF

v_gene: TRBV10-1
j_gene: TRBJ2-3
len: 15
abundance: -
d_gene: -
CDR3nt: TGCGCCAGCAGTGAAGGCCGGGGGAGCACAGATACGCAGTATTTT
CDR3aa: CASSEGRGSTDTQYF

v_gene: TRBV6-5
j_gene: TRBJ1-1
len: 14
abundance: -
d_gene: -
CDR3nt: TGTGCCAGCAGTTATAGACGGCCGAACACTGAAGCTTTCTTT
CDR3aa: CASSYRRPNTEAFF

v_gene: TRBV7-3
j_gene: TRBJ1-2
len: 14
abundance: -
d_gene: -
CDR3nt: TGTGCCAGGGTTGCACAGGGTTCAACTTTTGGCTACACCTTC
CDR3aa: CARVAQGSTFGYTF

v_gene: TRBV12-3/TRBV12-4
j_gene: TRBJ1-2
len: 12
abundance: -
d_gene: -
CDR3nt: TGTGCCAGCAGAGAAGGGGGTAATGGCTACACCTTC
CDR3aa: CASREGGNGYTF

v_gene: TRBV9
j_gene: TRBJ2-3
len: 16
abundance: -
d_gene: TRBD2
CDR3nt: TGTGCCAGCAGCGGCGGACTAGCGGGGGCCACAGATACGCAGTATTTT
CDR3aa: CASSGGLAGATDTQYF

v_gene: TRBV5-4
j_gene: TRBJ2-3
len: 16
abundance: -
d_gene: -
CDR3nt: TGTGCCAGCAGCTATTGGACAGATTATCGCACAGATACGCAGTATTTT
CDR3aa: CASSYWTDYRTDTQYF

v_gene: TRBV5-1
j_gene: TRBJ2-3
len: 16
abundance: -
d_gene: -
CDR3nt: TGCGCCAGCAGCCCTTCGCAGGCAGTCGCCACAGATACGCAGTATTTT
CDR3aa: CASSPSQAVATDTQYF

v_gene: TRBV5-1
j_gene: TRBJ2-2
len: 14
abundance: few
d_gene: -
CDR3nt: TGCGCCAGCAGCCCGGTCGTTGGCACCGGGGAGCTGTTTTTT
CDR3aa: CASSPVVGTGELFF